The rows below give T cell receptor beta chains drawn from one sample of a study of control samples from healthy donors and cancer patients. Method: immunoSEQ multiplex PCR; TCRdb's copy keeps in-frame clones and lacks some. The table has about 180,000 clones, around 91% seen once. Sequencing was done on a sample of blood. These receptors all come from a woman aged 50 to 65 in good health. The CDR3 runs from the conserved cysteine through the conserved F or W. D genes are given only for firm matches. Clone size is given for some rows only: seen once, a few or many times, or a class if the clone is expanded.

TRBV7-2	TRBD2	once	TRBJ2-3	CASRLAANTDTQYF	TGTGCCAGCAGACTAGCGGCAAACACAGATACGCAGTATTTT
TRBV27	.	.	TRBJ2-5	CASTSPAGTQYF	TGTGCCAGCACCTCCCCCGCAGGCACCCAGTACTTC
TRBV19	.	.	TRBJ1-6	CASSGAPNSPLHF	TGTGCCAGTTCTGGGGCCCCGAATTCACCCCTCCACTTT
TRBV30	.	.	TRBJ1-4	CACSWGPREKLFF	TGTGCCTGCTCGTGGGGACCTCGGGAAAAACTGTTTTTT
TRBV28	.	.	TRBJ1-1	CSLQGRDTEAFF	TGTTCACTCCAGGGAAGGGACACTGAAGCTTTCTTT
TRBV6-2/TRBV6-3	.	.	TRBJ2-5	CASSPQETQYF	TGTGCCAGCAGCCCTCAAGAGACCCAGTACTTC
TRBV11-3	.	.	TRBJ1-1	CASAPGENTEAFF	TGTGCCAGCGCCCCCGGGGAAAACACTGAAGCTTTCTTT
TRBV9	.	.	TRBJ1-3	CASSAGGIQNTIYF	TGTGCCAGCAGCGCGGGGGGTATACAGAACACCATATATTTT
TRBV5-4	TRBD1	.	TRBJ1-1	CASIMGQASTEAFF	TGTGCCAGTATAATGGGACAGGCTTCCACTGAAGCTTTCTTT
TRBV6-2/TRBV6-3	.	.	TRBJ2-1	CASSYRERGEQFF	TGTGCCAGCAGTTATCGGGAGAGGGGTGAGCAGTTCTTC
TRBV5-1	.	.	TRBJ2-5	CASSYDSRSAETQYF	TGCGCCAGCAGTTACGACAGCCGATCAGCAGAGACCCAGTACTTC
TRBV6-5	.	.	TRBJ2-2	CASSFDGSNTGELFF	TGTGCCAGCAGTTTTGACGGATCGAACACCGGGGAGCTGTTTTTT
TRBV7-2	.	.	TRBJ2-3	CASSFEGRRTDTQYF	TGTGCCAGCAGCTTCGAGGGCCGGAGGACAGATACGCAGTATTTT
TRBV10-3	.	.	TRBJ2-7	CAISELTGVPYEQYF	TGTGCCATCAGTGAGTTGACAGGAGTCCCCTACGAGCAGTACTTC
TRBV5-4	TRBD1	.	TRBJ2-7	CASRRQGEISYEQYF	TGTGCCAGCAGGAGACAGGGGGAAATTTCCTACGAGCAGTACTTC
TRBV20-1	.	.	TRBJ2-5	CSASEVRGLETQYF	TGCAGTGCTAGTGAGGTCCGGGGGCTAGAGACCCAGTACTTC
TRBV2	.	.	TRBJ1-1	CASSEAVRPPGLGFF	TGTGCCAGCAGTGAAGCCGTTCGACCCCCTGGTTTGGGTTTCTTT
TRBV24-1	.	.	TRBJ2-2	CATRQGFTGELFF	TGTGCCACCAGGCAGGGGTTCACCGGGGAGCTGTTTTTT
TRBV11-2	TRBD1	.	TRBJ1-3	CASSPLDRGPLGNTIYF	TGTGCCAGCAGCCCCCTAGACAGGGGACCACTTGGAAACACCATATATTTT
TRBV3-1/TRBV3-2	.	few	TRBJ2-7	CASSQGRGLSYEQYF	TGTGCCAGCAGCCAAGGGAGGGGTCTATCCTACGAGCAGTACTTC
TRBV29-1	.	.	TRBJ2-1	CSVEEFNEQFF	TGCAGCGTTGAAGAGTTTAATGAGCAGTTCTTC
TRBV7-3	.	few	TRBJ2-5	CASSSVGVGETQYF	TGTGCCAGCAGCTCGGTGGGAGTGGGAGAGACCCAGTACTTC
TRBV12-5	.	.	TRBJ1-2	CASQAGFNYGYTF	TGTGCTAGTCAAGCGGGTTTTAACTATGGCTACACCTTC
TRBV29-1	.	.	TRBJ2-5	CSVELAQETQYF	TGCAGCGTTGAGCTGGCACAAGAGACCCAGTACTTC
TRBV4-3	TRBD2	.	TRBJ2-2	CASSPRLAGTGELFF	TGCGCCAGCAGCCCTAGACTAGCAGGCACCGGGGAGCTGTTTTTT
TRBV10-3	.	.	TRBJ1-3	CAISIGISGNTIYF	TGTGCCATCAGTATAGGGATCTCTGGAAACACCATATATTTT
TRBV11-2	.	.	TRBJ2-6	CASREGVGSFHSGANVLTF	TGTGCCAGCAGGGAGGGGGTTGGCAGCTTTCACTCTGGGGCCAACGTCCTGACTTTC